This T cell receptor beta chain was observed in a study of blood T cell repertoires in COVID-19 (dated by TCRdb to 2018 to 2020). Looking at the study overall: Samples from collaborators originated in the United States, Italy and Spain and spanned both the acute and convalescent phases of COVID-19. The material from the prospective study consisted of cDNA or gDNA derived from T cells, B-cell-depleted T cells, or PBMCs. Subjects who had been exposed to COVID-19, were actively infected with it, or had recovered from it provided the deeply sampled blood TCRbeta repertoires that made up the dataset. A freely available public database, intended as a resource for researchers studying the immune response to SARS-CoV-2, is where the repertoires were released. Samples were obtained from the ongoing ImmuneRACE study (first 160 participants) and from 1,254 subjects provided by 6 global collaborators. The sample metadata nearly always contained a de-identified subject ID, COVID-19 status, age in years and sex. Where HLA class I and class II types were available, the types were taken from metadata supplied by the sample provider, not from assay-based typing.

Collaborating institutions collected whole blood in K2EDTA tubes following their own protocols. For TCRbeta analysis, collaborators shipped samples as frozen whole blood, isolated PBMCs, or DNA extracted from either of those sample types. The immunoSEQ Assay, a bias-controlled multiplex PCR, was used to amplify TCRbeta CDR3 regions from genomic DNA. Regarding the original processing steps: The number of nucleated cells in each sample was estimated from the amplification of reference gene primers within the assay. To quantify the absolute abundance of each unique TCRbeta CDR3 rearrangement, sequence reads were collapsed and filtered. For each sample, productive Simpson clonality was calculated as the square root of Simpson's diversity index over productive rearrangements. TCRdb carries this immuneACCESS record with in-frame sequences only. Its versions omit some clonotypes, under half of them owing to an unresolved V gene in the studies checked, with the rest unexplained. V and J calls and clone size come straight from that table; D and trimming were deduced from the DNA. The sample contains 200,000 to 250,000 clones, more than 65% of them found a single time. The top ten hold roughly 2.3% of the sample.

The CDR3 covers 16 residues, taking in both the cysteine and the phenylalanine. Only CDR3 DNA remains: 48 bases, in frame from the first base. The germline V gene provides CDR1 SGHVS and CDR2 FQNEAQ. Clipping removes 1 base from V and 2 bases from J, with 6 as the unmatched junction base count. Worth noting for this clone: No cognate antigen has been identified for it. The input lacks base qualities; no much larger clone sits a single base away.

What the research found in general, with its limitations: The amount of clinical and demographic metadata varied by source and participant and was provided uncurated.

Sample: peripheral blood. The sequence joins TRBV7-8 to TRBJ2-7; 9 central nucleotides agree with TRBD1. The origin of this receptor is a woman aged 55-70 years with acute or convalescent COVID-19. This receptor carries the CDR3 CASSLVSGQGAYEQYF. Read as DNA, the sequence is TGTGCCAGCAGCTTAGTCTCGGGACAGGGAGCCTACGAGCAGTACTTC.